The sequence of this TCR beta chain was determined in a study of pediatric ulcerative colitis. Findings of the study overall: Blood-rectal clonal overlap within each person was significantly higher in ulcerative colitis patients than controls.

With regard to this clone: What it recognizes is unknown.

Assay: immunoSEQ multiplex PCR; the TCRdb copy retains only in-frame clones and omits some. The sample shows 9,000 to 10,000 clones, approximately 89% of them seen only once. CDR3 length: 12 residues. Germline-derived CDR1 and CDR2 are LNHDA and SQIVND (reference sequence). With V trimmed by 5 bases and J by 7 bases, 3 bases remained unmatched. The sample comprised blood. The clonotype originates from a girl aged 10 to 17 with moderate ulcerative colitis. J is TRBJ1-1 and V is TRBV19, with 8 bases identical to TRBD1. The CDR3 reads CASSRGTGEAFF. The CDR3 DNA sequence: TGTGCCAGTAGTCGGGGGACAGGTGAAGCTTTCTTT.